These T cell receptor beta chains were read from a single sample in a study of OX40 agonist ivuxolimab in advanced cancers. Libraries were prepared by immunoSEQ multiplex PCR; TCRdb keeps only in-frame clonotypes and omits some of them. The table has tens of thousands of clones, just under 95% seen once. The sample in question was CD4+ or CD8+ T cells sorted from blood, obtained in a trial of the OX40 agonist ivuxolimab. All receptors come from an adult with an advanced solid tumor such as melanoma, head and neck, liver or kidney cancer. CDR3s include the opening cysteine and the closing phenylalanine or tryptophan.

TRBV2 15 CASTLGRADYQPQHF
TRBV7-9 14 CASSLTGDHQPQHF
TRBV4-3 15 CASSQEWTSSYEQYF
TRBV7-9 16 CASSFPGATNTGELFF
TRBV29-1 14 CSVHGTGGRNEQFF
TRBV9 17 CASSVARDRGSNYGYTF
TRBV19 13 CASSPGTDYEQYF
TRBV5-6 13 CASETGTYNEQFF
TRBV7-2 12 CASSLTGYGYTF
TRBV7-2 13 CASSSDRVDGYTF